This T cell receptor (beta chain) is from a study of tumor-infiltrating lymphocytes in primary liver carcinoma. Turning to the study itself: Samples gave roughly 3.65 to 8 million productive TCRbeta reads, similar across tissue types.

From approximately 450 ng total RNA, TCR beta cDNA was generated with a primer in the constant region. Slightly modified ARM-PCR served as the procedure for the TCR beta libraries. These libraries came from three rounds of nested multiplex PCR. TCRdb reanalysed the multiplex PCR reads using MiXCR and keeps one entry per CDR3 protein. The repertoire holds 60,000 to 90,000 distinct CDR3 sequences, 60% to 80% seen once, with approximately 30% in the top ten. This clonotype was counted a single time. Its antigen remains unidentified. Relative to the germline gene, one junction end is altered; a read error may explain this. Study results and caveats: All five tumor regions shared only about 8-25% of top clones.

Total RNA and DNA came together from approximately 20-30 mg of bulk tissue without cell sorting. Treatment-naive at the time, the patients had chronic HBV infection. The TCR comes from a man aged 35 to 55 with primary liver carcinoma and hepatitis B virus infection. Sequencing input: liver tumor tissue from sampling region 4. Subset given: tumor region T4, right-lateral pole.

CDR3 in amino acids: CANSPETRANVLTF. CDR3 nucleotides: TGTGCCAACAGCCCAGAAACTCGGGCCAACGTCCTGACTTTC. The rearrangement uses TRBV4-2 and TRBJ2-6; D gene ambiguous. The CDR3 length is 14 residues. The germline gives CDR1 LGHNA, CDR2 YNFKEQ.